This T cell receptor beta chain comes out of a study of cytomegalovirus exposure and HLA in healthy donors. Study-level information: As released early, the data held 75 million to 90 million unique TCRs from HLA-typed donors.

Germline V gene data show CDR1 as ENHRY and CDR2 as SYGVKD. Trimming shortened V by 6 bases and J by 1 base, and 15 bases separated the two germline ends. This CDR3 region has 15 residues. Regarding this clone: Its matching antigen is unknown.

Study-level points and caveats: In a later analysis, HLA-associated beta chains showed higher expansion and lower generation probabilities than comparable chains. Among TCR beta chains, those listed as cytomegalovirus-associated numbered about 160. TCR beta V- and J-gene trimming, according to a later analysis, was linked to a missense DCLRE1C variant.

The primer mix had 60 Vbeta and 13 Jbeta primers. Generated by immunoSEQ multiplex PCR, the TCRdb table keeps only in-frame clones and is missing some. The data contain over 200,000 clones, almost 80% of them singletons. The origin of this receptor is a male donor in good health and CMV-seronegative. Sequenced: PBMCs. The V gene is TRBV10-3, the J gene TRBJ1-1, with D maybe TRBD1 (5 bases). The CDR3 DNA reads TGTGCCATCAGGTCCCTAGGAGGGACGAACACTGAAGCTTTCTTT. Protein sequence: CAIRSLGGTNTEAFF.